Detailed here is one T cell receptor (beta chain). This record comes from a study of T cell responses to AZD1222 COVID-19 vaccine. Measured with immunoSEQ multiplex PCR; TCRdb has only the in-frame clones, and not every one. The sample records about 140,000 clones, about 89% being singletons. V shed 7 bases and J shed 6 bases, with 16 bases lying between them. The CDR3 contains 15 residues. Germline-derived CDR1 and CDR2 are SNHLY and FYNNEI. The sequence derives from an adult who received the AZD1222 COVID-19 vaccine. The chain is built from TRBV2 and TRBJ1-6, with D perhaps matching TRBD1 (5 bases). This specimen consisted of peripheral blood, obtained 28 days after the second AZD1222 dose. The CDR3 sequence: CASTERQGRNSPLHF. CDR3 DNA: TGTGCCAGCACCGAGAGGCAGGGCCGTAATTCACCCCTCCACTTT.